This T cell receptor (beta chain) was recorded in a study of regulatory T cells in long-lasting Graves disease. Broader study findings: The study found lower TCR diversity in persistent Graves' patients than in newly diagnosed ones.

Both iRepertoire HTBI primers and Arm-PCR of CDR3 regions were used to build the TCR beta libraries. In TCRdb, the multiplex PCR reads were re-called with MiXCR into one record per CDR3 protein. There are roughly 470,000 distinct CDR3 sequences in the sample; 20% occur only once, and approximately 7.8% lies in the top ten. This clonotype was seen only a few times. Its antigen remains unidentified. Trimming cost V 4 bases and J 6 bases; bases outside gene matches: 10. In germline, CDR1 is MDHEN, CDR2 SYDVKM. The CDR3 is made up of 15 amino acids. Time point reported: persistent/refractory GD, antithyroid drugs over 5 years with positive TRAb. There was RNA extracted from PBMCs, and the TCR library was made from it.

The sequence was collected from a female donor with Graves disease. This sequence joins TRBV28 and TRBJ2-7; 9 nucleotides align to TRBD2. This sample comprised peripheral blood mononuclear cells (PBMCs), obtained when the disease was refractory, from a patient treated with antithyroid drugs. The CDR3 protein is CASSSSGVGAFEQYF. CDR3 bases: TGTGCCAGCAGTTCTAGCGGGGTGGGCGCGTTCGAGCAGTACTTC.